The rows below give T cell receptor beta chains drawn from one sample of a study of blood T cell repertoires in COVID-19. Assay used: immunoSEQ multiplex PCR; TCRdb lists only in-frame clones, some missing. The table includes roughly 70,000 clones, more than 75% detected once. Sequenced: peripheral blood. The receptors originated from a woman older than 75 with active or convalescent COVID-19. Each CDR3 is given with its conserved first and last residue. A D gene is named only where the DNA matches it firmly. Only part of the rows carry a size: once, few, many, or a class if the clone is expanded.

d_gene: TRBD1
abundance: -
v_gene: TRBV7-9
j_gene: TRBJ1-5
CDR3nt: TGTGCCAGCAGCTTAGCGTCGGGACAGGGTTTGTCTAAACAGCATTTT
CDR3aa: CASSLASGQGLSKQHF

d_gene: -
abundance: -
v_gene: TRBV3-1/TRBV3-2
j_gene: TRBJ1-2
CDR3nt: TGTGCCAGCAGCCCACGCCGGTTGAGGGAGTCTAGCTATGGCTACACCTTC
CDR3aa: CASSPRRLRESSYGYTF

d_gene: -
abundance: few
v_gene: TRBV4-3
j_gene: TRBJ1-2
CDR3nt: TGCGCCAGCAGCCAAGTCGGTTCGCAGGGGAACTATGGCTACACCTTC
CDR3aa: CASSQVGSQGNYGYTF

d_gene: TRBD2
abundance: -
v_gene: TRBV6-2/TRBV6-3
j_gene: TRBJ2-5
CDR3nt: TGTGCCAGCAGACCTCGGCGGGGGACCTACCAAGAGACCCAGTACTTC
CDR3aa: CASRPRRGTYQETQYF

d_gene: -
abundance: -
v_gene: TRBV15
j_gene: TRBJ1-5
CDR3nt: TGTGCCACCAGCAGAGATGAACGGGGGATAGCAGGGCAGCCCCAGCATTTT
CDR3aa: CATSRDERGIAGQPQHF

d_gene: TRBD1
abundance: -
v_gene: TRBV30
j_gene: TRBJ1-1
CDR3nt: TGTGCCTGGATAGGGGGCTGGGGTATGAACACTGAAGCTTTCTTT
CDR3aa: CAWIGGWGMNTEAFF

d_gene: TRBD1
abundance: once
v_gene: TRBV2
j_gene: TRBJ2-7
CDR3nt: TGTGCCAGCAGTGCTACTACAGGGACAGCTTACGAGCAGTACTTC
CDR3aa: CASSATTGTAYEQYF

d_gene: -
abundance: -
v_gene: TRBV9
j_gene: TRBJ2-5
CDR3nt: TGTGCCAGCAGCGTAGGGGGGGGCCACCCAGAGACCCAGTACTTC
CDR3aa: CASSVGGGHPETQYF

d_gene: -
abundance: -
v_gene: TRBV9
j_gene: TRBJ2-1
CDR3nt: TGTGCCAGCAGCGTCCGTCCCGGGGGGCTTTACAATGAGCAGTTCTTC
CDR3aa: CASSVRPGGLYNEQFF

d_gene: -
abundance: -
v_gene: TRBV24-1
j_gene: TRBJ2-2
CDR3nt: TGTGCCACCATGCAGGGCAGTACCGGGGAGCTGTTTTTT
CDR3aa: CATMQGSTGELFF

d_gene: -
abundance: -
v_gene: TRBV24-1
j_gene: TRBJ2-2
CDR3nt: TGTGCCACCAGTGGGCTGACAGGCACCGGGGAGCTGTTTTTT
CDR3aa: CATSGLTGTGELFF

d_gene: -
abundance: -
v_gene: TRBV7-3
j_gene: TRBJ2-2
CDR3nt: TGTGCCAGCAGCTTATCAGGGACCGGGGAGCTGTTTTTT
CDR3aa: CASSLSGTGELFF

d_gene: TRBD1
abundance: -
v_gene: TRBV5-1
j_gene: TRBJ2-3
CDR3nt: TGCGCCAGCGGATGGACAGGAGTCACAGATACGCAGTATTTT
CDR3aa: CASGWTGVTDTQYF

d_gene: TRBD1
abundance: -
v_gene: TRBV6-1
j_gene: TRBJ2-3
CDR3nt: TGTGCCAGCAGTGAAGGGACAGGGGGTGGCACAGATACGCAGTATTTT
CDR3aa: CASSEGTGGGTDTQYF

d_gene: TRBD2
abundance: -
v_gene: TRBV25-1
j_gene: TRBJ2-1
CDR3nt: TGTGCCAGCAGACAAATCGGGGGGTATGAGCAGTTCTTC
CDR3aa: CASRQIGGYEQFF

d_gene: -
abundance: -
v_gene: TRBV6-2/TRBV6-3
j_gene: TRBJ1-3
CDR3nt: TGTGCCAGCAGCCCCCTACAGGACGGCTACTCTGGAAACACCATATATTTT
CDR3aa: CASSPLQDGYSGNTIYF

d_gene: -
abundance: -
v_gene: TRBV13
j_gene: TRBJ2-7
CDR3nt: TGTGCCAGCAGCCTTGGGACATTTACCTACGAGCAGTACTTC
CDR3aa: CASSLGTFTYEQYF

d_gene: -
abundance: -
v_gene: TRBV10-2
j_gene: TRBJ1-2
CDR3nt: TGCGCCAGCAGTGAGACAGGCTCTAACTATGGCTACACCTTC
CDR3aa: CASSETGSNYGYTF

d_gene: -
abundance: few
v_gene: TRBV6-6
j_gene: TRBJ1-6
CDR3nt: TGTGCCAGCAGTTCGGCAGGGAATTCACCCCTCCACTTT
CDR3aa: CASSSAGNSPLHF

d_gene: TRBD1
abundance: -
v_gene: TRBV28
j_gene: TRBJ1-6
CDR3nt: TGTGCCAGCAGTTTATTTCTCGGGGTTGGGGACAGTGGGGCCTATAATTCACCCCTCCACTTT
CDR3aa: CASSLFLGVGDSGAYNSPLHF

d_gene: -
abundance: once
v_gene: TRBV5-6
j_gene: TRBJ1-1
CDR3nt: TGTGCCAGCAGCCCACCGACTGGTGAAGCTTTCTTT
CDR3aa: CASSPPTGEAFF

d_gene: -
abundance: -
v_gene: TRBV24-1
j_gene: TRBJ2-1
CDR3nt: TGTGCCACCAGTGATTCGGGTGAGCAGTTCTTC
CDR3aa: CATSDSGEQFF

d_gene: TRBD1
abundance: -
v_gene: TRBV19
j_gene: TRBJ2-3
CDR3nt: TGTGCCAGTAGCCAAGACAGGGTGGGAAATACGCAGTATTTT
CDR3aa: CASSQDRVGNTQYF

d_gene: -
abundance: -
v_gene: TRBV4-3
j_gene: TRBJ1-1
CDR3nt: TGCGCCAGCAGCCACGCATCATATAACGGGTTGAACACTGAAGCTTTCTTT
CDR3aa: CASSHASYNGLNTEAFF

d_gene: -
abundance: -
v_gene: TRBV6-2/TRBV6-3
j_gene: TRBJ1-2
CDR3nt: TGTGCCAGCAGCCCCTCCTATGGCTACACCTTC
CDR3aa: CASSPSYGYTF

d_gene: -
abundance: -
v_gene: TRBV3-1/TRBV3-2
j_gene: TRBJ2-3
CDR3nt: TGTGCCAGCAGCCCCAGAGGGACACCGAGGGATACGCAGTATTTT
CDR3aa: CASSPRGTPRDTQYF

d_gene: TRBD1
abundance: -
v_gene: TRBV10-3
j_gene: TRBJ1-5
CDR3nt: TGTGCCACCGTCGACAGGGGGGATCAGCCCCAGCATTTT
CDR3aa: CATVDRGDQPQHF

d_gene: TRBD2
abundance: -
v_gene: TRBV9
j_gene: TRBJ2-3
CDR3nt: TGTGCCAGCAGCCCGCTAGCGGGGGGTCCGCATACGCAGTATTTT
CDR3aa: CASSPLAGGPHTQYF

d_gene: -
abundance: -
v_gene: TRBV11-2
j_gene: TRBJ1-5
CDR3nt: TGTGCCAGCAGCTTAACACAGGGCGATCAGCCCCAGCATTTT
CDR3aa: CASSLTQGDQPQHF